This T cell receptor (beta chain) originates from a study of PD-1 blockade in mismatch repair-deficient tumors (dated by TCRdb to 2016 to 2017). Broadly, across the study: The trial enrolled roughly 83 consecutive patients with roughly twelve mismatch repair-deficient cancer types between 2013 and 2016, all previously treated and progressing. Tumor-associated T cell clones were tracked in the peripheral blood of patients responding to PD-1 blockade by deep sequencing of TCR CDR3 regions.

Details on this clone: Its recognized antigen is unknown. No much larger clonotype is one base removed from it; base qualities were not supplied.

The germline V gene specifies SGHDT as CDR1 and YYEEEE as CDR2. Including the terminal cysteine and phenylalanine, the CDR3 comprises 14 residues. The only DNA kept is the CDR3, 42 bases in frame from the first base. Trimming accounts for 7 bases at V and 3 bases at J, while the number of junction bases matched to no gene is 6. Overall study outcomes, separate from this receptor: After pembrolizumab, tumor-resident clones, which were often undetectable in blood before treatment, expanded rapidly and then contracted, generally ahead of radiologic responses.

Mismatch repair deficiency in every enrolled patient was established by polymerase chain reaction or immunohistochemistry. TCR sequencing was performed for a few patients who responded to pembrolizumab therapy. In the phase II trial, pembrolizumab PD-1 blockade was tested prospectively in advanced mismatch repair-deficient cancers, no matter which tissue of origin the cancers came from. Peripheral blood T cell samples were serially collected before and at multiple times after PD-1 blockade was started. Blood sampling times were expressed in weeks after the first pembrolizumab dose. Library preparation used the immunoSEQ multiplex PCR assay. TCRdb mirrors the immuneACCESS table, restricted to in-frame sequences. Some clones are absent from its copies; in checked studies, under half trace to an unresolved V gene, and the reason for the others is unknown. The sample data list 75,000 to 80,000 clones, and approximately 80% of these were observed just once. Less than 6% of the sample lies in the top ten.

The clonotype comes from an adult with mismatch repair-deficient cancer. The sequencing here drew on peripheral blood, taken 44 weeks after starting pembrolizumab. In this chain, TRBV5-6 is recombined with TRBJ2-1; 8 central nucleotides agree with TRBD2. The CDR3 sequence is CASSGGGHYNEQFF. Read as DNA, the sequence is TGTGCCAGCTCCGGGGGGGGTCACTACAATGAGCAGTTCTTC. The full variable domain, completed from the reference TRBV5-6 and TRBJ2-1 proteins outside the CDR3, reads DAGVTQSPTHLIKTRGQQVTLRCSPKSGHDTVSWYQQALGQGPQFIFQYYEEEERQRGNFPDRFSGHQFPNYSSELNVNALLLGDSALYLCASSGGGHYNEQFFGPGTRLTVL.